A few counts support the clone carrying this T cell receptor beta chain. V lost 4 bases, J lost 0 bases, and 9 bases stayed unmatched. Germline CDR1 reads SGDLS; CDR2 reads YYNGEE. The CDR3 covers 18 residues. This record belongs to a study of blood T cell repertoires in COVID-19. On the study more broadly: Nucleic acid was either cDNA or gDNA, and it came from T cells, B-cell-depleted T cells, or PBMCs.

TCRdb's copy holds only in-frame clones and misses some; the assay was immunoSEQ multiplex PCR. Of about 180,000 clones listed, 80% are singletons. Participant-given clinical history determined each cohort assignment. Participants classified as exposed had met a COVID-19 case within 2 weeks before study entry. This chain connects TRBV9 to TRBJ2-1; the match to TRBD2 covers 11 bases. The clonotype originates from a man aged 55 to 70 who had been exposed to COVID-19. Input material: PBMCs or T cells enriched from blood (not recorded which). The CDR3 nucleotides read TGTGCCAGCAGCCCGGGGACTAGCGGTGCGAGCTCCTACAATGAGCAGTTCTTC. It is translated as CASSPGTSGASSYNEQFF. Drawing the rest from reference TRBV9 and TRBJ2-1, the complete variable domain is DSGVTQTPKHLITATGQRVTLRCSPRSGDLSVYWYQQSLDQGLQFLIQYYNGEERAKGNILERFSAQQFPDLHSELNLSSLELGDSALYFCASSPGTSGASSYNEQFFGPGTRLTVL.